The sequence of this T cell receptor beta chain was determined in a study of OX40 agonist ivuxolimab in advanced cancers. Whole-study context: Patients with hepatocellular carcinoma, melanoma, renal cell or head and neck cancer made up the dose-escalation patients. A history of anti-PD-1, anti-PD-L1 or anti-CTLA-4 therapy was acceptable, and roughly 40% had some. The dose-escalation cohort was roughly 83% male, with a mean age of 60 years, ranging roughly 23 to 85.

Trimming left V 0 bases short and J 6 bases short, with 9 bases between. CDR3 length: 14 amino acids. Germline V gene data show CDR1 as SGHVS and CDR2 as FQNEAQ. TCRdb's table, derived via immunoSEQ multiplex PCR, lists solely in-frame clones and lacks some. The data hold fewer than 20,000 clones, with more than 75% observed a single time. Autoimmune disease history or systemic immunosuppression barred patients. The sequence was collected from an adult with an advanced solid tumor such as melanoma, head and neck, liver or kidney cancer. The sample was CD4+ or CD8+ T cells sorted from blood, taken in a trial of the OX40 agonist ivuxolimab. The chain is built from TRBV7-8 and TRBJ1-3, with D possibly being TRBD1 (5 bases). CDR3 residues: CASSLAPGVNTIYF. CDR3 DNA sequence: TGTGCCAGCAGCTTAGCCCCGGGGGTAAACACCATATATTTT.